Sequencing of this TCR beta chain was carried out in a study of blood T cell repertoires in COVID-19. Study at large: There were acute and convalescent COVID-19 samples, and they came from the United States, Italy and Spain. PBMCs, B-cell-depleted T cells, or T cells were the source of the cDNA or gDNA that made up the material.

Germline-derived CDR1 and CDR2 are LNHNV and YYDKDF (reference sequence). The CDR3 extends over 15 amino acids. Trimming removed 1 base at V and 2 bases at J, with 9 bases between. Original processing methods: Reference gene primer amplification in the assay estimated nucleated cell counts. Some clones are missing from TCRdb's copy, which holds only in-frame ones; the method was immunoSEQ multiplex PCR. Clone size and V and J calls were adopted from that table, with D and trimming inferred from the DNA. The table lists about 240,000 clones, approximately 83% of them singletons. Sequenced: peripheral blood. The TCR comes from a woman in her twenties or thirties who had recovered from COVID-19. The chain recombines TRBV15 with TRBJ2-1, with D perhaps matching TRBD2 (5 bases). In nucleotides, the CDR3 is TGTGCCACCAGCAGAGGACTACTAGCCTACAATGAGCAGTTCTTC. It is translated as CATSRGLLAYNEQFF.